These 21 T cell receptor beta chains were all obtained from the same sample, sequenced in a study of blood T cell repertoires in COVID-19. Clones were sequenced by immunoSEQ multiplex PCR, and TCRdb holds only the in-frame ones, with some missing. This sample carries fewer than 350,000 clones, 70% to 90% of them seen once, and the ten largest clones take approximately 3.8%. The sample was peripheral blood. These receptors all stem from a woman aged 45-60 years with active or convalescent COVID-19.

The chain couples TRBV2 to TRBJ1-2; possible D gene TRBD1, 6 bases. This CDR3 has 14 residues. Germline CDR1 is SNHLY and CDR2 is FYNNEI. Between the trimmed V and J ends, which lost 4 bases and 7 bases, there was a span of 16 bases. CDR3 amino acids: CASSGLTGRGGYTF. The CDR3 bases are TGTGCCAGCAGTGGATTAACAGGGCGCGGTGGCTACACCTTC.

For the CDR3, the DNA is TGTGCCAGCAGCCCTCTTTCGGGACAGGGCAATGGCTACACCTTC. Residues: CASSPLSGQGNGYTF. The chain is built from TRBV14 and TRBJ1-2, with TRBD1 matching over 9 bases. The CDR3 is made up of 15 amino acids. V was clipped by 4 bases and J by 6 bases; unmatched bases: 9. The germline V gene has CDR1 SGHDN and CDR2 FVKESK. Full variable domain (outside the CDR3, taken from reference TRBV14 and TRBJ1-2): EAGVTQFPSHSVIEKGQTVTLRCDPISGHDNLYWYRRVMGKEIKFLLHFVKESKQDESGMPNNRFLAERTGGTYSTLKVQPAELEDSGVYFCASSPLSGQGNGYTFGSGTRLTVV.

The chain is built from TRBV20-1 and TRBJ2-3, with no clear D. In germline, CDR1 is DFQATT, CDR2 SNEGSKA (reference sequence). Trimming removed 3 bases from V and 1 base from J, with 14 bases in between. This CDR3 spans 15 amino acids. CDR3 coding DNA: TGCAGTGCTAGTATCGCGTTTGGTGGCACAGATACGCAGTATTTT. It is translated as CSASIAFGGTDTQYF.

The CDR3 region has the DNA TGCAGCGTTGCAGGTAATAGCAATCAGCCCCAGCATTTT. This codes for CSVAGNSNQPQHF. The chain has TRBV29-1 and TRBJ1-5, with D uncertain. The CDR3 runs 13 residues. Germline values: CDR1 SQVTM, CDR2 ANQGSEA. V was trimmed by 4 bases and J by 0 bases, leaving 7 bases between them.

This chain joins TRBV5-4 and TRBJ2-7, with unresolved D. Trimming took 5 bases from V and 1 from J, leaving 13 bases between them. CDR1 is SGHNT and CDR2 is YYREEE in the germline V gene (reference sequence). There are 14 residues in the CDR3. CDR3 nucleotides: TGTGCCAGCAGAATAGATCTAATATCCTACGAGCAGTACTTC. Amino acids: CASRIDLISYEQYF.

This chain uses TRBV6-5 with TRBJ1-2, with TRBD1 matching over 8 bases. The CDR3 is 14 amino acids. V shed 6 bases and J 2 bases; nucleotides not matched to a gene: 5. In germline, CDR1 is MNHEY, CDR2 SVGAGI. CDR3 in DNA: TGTGCCAGCAGCAGACAGGGGCAGAACTATGGCTACACCTTC. It is translated as CASSRQGQNYGYTF.

V gene TRBV21-1 combines with J gene TRBJ2-7; the table's TRBD1 call for D was not verified on the DNA. TRBV21-1 corresponds to a pseudogene. This CDR3 comprises 15 residues. DNA for the CDR3: TGTGCCAGCAGCCCCACCGGGACAGGCATCTACGAGCAGTACTTC. It specifies CASSPTGTGIYEQYF.

This clone occurred a few times. The CDR3 region is CASTKTGAGGSYEQYF. In DNA, the CDR3 is TGTGCCAGCACCAAAACCGGGGCGGGAGGGTCCTACGAGCAGTACTTC. The rearrangement uses TRBV7-9 and TRBJ2-7, with 9 bases fitting TRBD2. CDR3 length: 16 residues. V lost 7 bases, J lost 1 base, and 11 bases stayed unmatched. Germline CDR1 and CDR2: SEHNR and FQNEAQ (reference sequence). The whole variable domain, filled in from reference TRBV7-9 and TRBJ2-7, reads DTGVSQNPRHKITKRGQNVTFRCDPISEHNRLYWYRQTLGQGPEFLTYFQNEAQLEKSRLLSDRFSAERPKGSFSTLEIQRTEQGDSAMYLCASTKTGAGGSYEQYFGPGTRLTVT.

This chain uses TRBV7-6 with TRBJ2-3, with D possibly TRBD2 on 6 matching bases. Trimming stripped 2 bases from V and 3 bases from J, with 21 bases between. The germline V gene has CDR1 SGHVS and CDR2 FNYEAQ. This CDR3 contains 18 residues. The CDR3 bases are TGTGCCAGCAGCTTACGCCCCGCGAGCCCGGGGAGGACAGATACGCAGTATTTT. As protein: CASSLRPASPGRTDTQYF.

V gene TRBV5-1 combines with J gene TRBJ1-4, with a tentative D call TRBD1 (5 bases). Trimming shortened V by 4 bases and J by 3 bases, and 13 bases separated the two germline ends. Looked up from germline, CDR1 is SGHRS and CDR2 is YFSETQ. This CDR3 comprises 15 residues. In DNA, the CDR3 is TGCGCCAGCAGCGGCCCGGAGGGGCCTAATGAAAAACTGTTTTTT. Translated, it gives CASSGPEGPNEKLFF. The full variable domain, with the rest looked up from reference TRBV5-1 and TRBJ1-4, is KAGVTQTPRYLIKTRGQQVTLSCSPISGHRSVSWYQQTPGQGLQFLFEYFSETQRNKGNFPGRFSGRQFSNSRSEMNVSTLELGDSALYLCASSGPEGPNEKLFFGSGTQLSVL.

The V call is TRBV27, the J call TRBJ1-1; no reliable D call. There are 14 residues in the CDR3. Germline V gives CDR1 MNHEY, CDR2 SMNVEV (reference sequence). V gave up 6 bases and J gave up 11 bases, with 22 bases separating them. The CDR3 nucleotides are TGTGCCAGCAGCCCGAGGACTGCCCGGAGGTTCGCTTTCTTT. Residues: CASSPRTARRFAFF.

The chain couples TRBV7-9 to TRBJ1-2; tentatively, D is TRBD1 (6 bases). Trimming shortened V by 3 bases and J by 0 bases, and 14 bases separated the two germline ends. In germline, CDR1 is SEHNR, CDR2 FQNEAQ (reference sequence). CDR3 length: 16 residues. The CDR3 here is CASSFGQNLANYGYTF. The CDR3 region has the DNA TGTGCCAGCAGCTTCGGACAGAACTTAGCTAACTATGGCTACACCTTC.

V gene TRBV5-1 combines with J gene TRBJ2-1; 9 positions agree with TRBD2. The germline gives CDR1 SGHRS, CDR2 YFSETQ. The CDR3 covers 14 residues. Trimming removed 5 bases from V and 4 bases from J; junction bases left unmatched: 4. CDR3 amino acids: CASRSSGGYNEQFF. Here the CDR3 DNA reads TGCGCCAGCAGGAGTAGCGGGGGTTACAATGAGCAGTTCTTC.

The genes are TRBV7-2 and TRBJ2-7; D might be TRBD2 (5 bases). This CDR3 spans 15 amino acids. Germline loops: CDR1 SGHTA, CDR2 FQGNSA. The V gene lost 1 base and the J gene lost 0 bases, with 10 bases spanning the gap. The CDR3 DNA reads TGTGCCAGCAGCTTAGATGGCGGGCACTCCTACGAGCAGTACTTC. It specifies CASSLDGGHSYEQYF.

The chain is built from TRBV11-2 and TRBJ2-5, with D maybe TRBD2 (5 bases). V lost 1 base and J 5 bases, leaving 17 bases between the germline ends. Germline-derived CDR1 and CDR2 are SGHAT and FQNNGV. This CDR3 is 16 amino acids long. CDR3 DNA sequence: TGTGCCAGCAGCTTAGCCGGGAATAGCCGGTGGGAGACCCAGTACTTC. Translation gives CASSLAGNSRWETQYF.

Here the CDR3 DNA reads TGTGCCAGCTCAGCCATCGGTTGGGGGGGGACTGAAGCTTTCTTT. Translating it yields CASSAIGWGGTEAFF. J is TRBJ1-1 and V is TRBV18, with D possibly matching TRBD1 (5 bases). Germline V gives CDR1 KGHSH, CDR2 LQKENI. The CDR3 loop spans 15 amino acids. The V gene lost 5 bases and the J gene lost 5 bases, with 18 bases spanning the gap. The whole variable domain, filled in from reference TRBV18 and TRBJ1-1, reads NAGVMQNPRHLVRRRGQEARLRCSPMKGHSHVYWYRQLPEEGLKFMVYLQKENIIDESGMPKERFSAEFPKEGPSILRIQQVVRGDSAAYFCASSAIGWGGTEAFFGQGTRLTVV.

The chain carries TRBV4-2 and TRBJ1-5; the D gene is possibly TRBD1 (6 bases). The CDR3 is 15 residues long. The ends were cut back, 1 base at V and 7 bases at J, with 14 bases in the middle. From germline, CDR1 is LGHNA and CDR2 YNFKEQ. CDR3 sequence (DNA): TGTGCCAGCAGCCAAGTACAGGGAATGGGGCAGCCCCAGCATTTT. It translates to CASSQVQGMGQPQHF.

This clone showed up just once. The rearrangement joins TRBV6-5 to TRBJ2-7, with TRBD2 identical over 9 bases. CDR1 is MNHEY and CDR2 is SVGAGI in the germline V gene. Unmatched junction bases numbered 9, after V lost 7 bases and J lost 5 bases. The CDR3 loop spans 14 amino acids. CDR3 sequence reads: CASKPGLASHEQYF. The CDR3 bases are TGTGCCAGCAAACCGGGACTAGCCTCACACGAGCAGTACTTC.

This clone has at least ten counts. The chain links TRBV2 to TRBJ1-3, with 8 nucleotides matching TRBD1. Germline-derived CDR1 and CDR2 are SNHLY and FYNNEI. The ends lost 6 bases at V and 0 bases at J; junction bases unmatched: 10. The CDR3 is 17 amino acids. CDR3 sequence: CASRAGTGFFSGNTIYF. The CDR3 nucleotides read TGTGCCAGCAGGGCCGGGACAGGCTTTTTCTCTGGAAACACCATATATTTT.

The V gene is TRBV21-1, the J gene TRBJ1-4; the table's D call, TRBD1, has no DNA check behind it. TRBV21-1 is shown as a pseudogene. The CDR3 extends over 17 amino acids. In DNA, the CDR3 is TGTGCCAGGAAGGTAGGGGACAGGGGGCTTTTGGATGAAAAACTGTTTTTT. It translates to CARKVGDRGLLDEKLFF.

This clone was picked up a small number of times. The chain uses TRBV19 and TRBJ1-2; TRBD1 might be the D (5 bases). CDR1 is LNHDA, CDR2 SQIVND, per germline (reference sequence). Trimming shortened V by 7 bases and J by 4 bases, and 16 bases separated the two germline ends. The CDR3 loop spans 14 amino acids. CDR3 residues: CASTRGYGVYGYTF. The DNA for the CDR3 is TGTGCCAGTACTCGGGGGTATGGAGTCTATGGCTACACCTTC.